The clone carrying this TCR beta chain was counted a few times. TCRdb fed the 5' RACE reads into MiXCR, producing one record per CDR3 protein. Altogether roughly 68,000 distinct CDR3 sequences are present, 16% being singletons, with the ten largest covering 25% to 35%. This record comes from a study of T-cell memory formation after mild COVID-19. This CDR3 region has 12 residues. Germline values: CDR1 SGDLS, CDR2 YYNGEE. The V and J ends lost 2 bases and 8 bases respectively, with 8 bases between them. The rearrangement uses TRBV9 and TRBJ2-1; no clear D. This receptor was taken from an adult woman who had mild COVID-19 (a few samples of this study predate the infection). Cell type and time point are not known. Sequencing was carried out using PBMCs or a T cell subset sorted from them (not recorded which). This chain's CDR3 is CASSVRGDEQFF. CDR3 DNA: TGTGCCAGCAGCGTGCGTGGCGATGAGCAGTTCTTC.